The clone carrying this T cell receptor (beta chain) turned up a few times. The antigen remains undetermined. From germline, CDR1 is MGHDK and CDR2 SYGVNS. The CDR3 length is 11 residues. The germline V and J ends were trimmed by 6 bases and 9 bases, with 9 bases remaining between them. This entry is derived from a study of T cells in Graves' hyperthyroidism and ophthalmopathy. The TCR beta CDR3 regions underwent amplification using RNA transcripts as the source. HTBI primers were employed in a first-round RT-PCR of the TCR CDR3. TCRdb passed the multiplex PCR reads through MiXCR, listing each CDR3 protein once. The sample contains about 720,000 distinct CDR3 sequences, about a sixth of which appear only once. Study conclusions and caveats: Blood also showed most of the thyroid clonotypes that were expanded above 0.001.

Graves' hyperthyroidism qualified as stable when ophthalmopathy did not progress within 18 months. Reasons for excluding patients were uncontrolled infection, other autoimmune disease, pregnancy or lactation. Sequencing was carried out using blood. V and J are TRBV25-1 and TRBJ2-1, with D hard to call. This sequence was found in a man in his late teens or twenties with Graves' hyperthyroidism. The CDR3 here is CASRSEVEQFF. The CDR3 DNA sequence: TGTGCCAGCAGGAGTGAGGTTGAGCAGTTCTTC.